This TCR beta chain is from a study of blood T cell repertoires in COVID-19. Study at large: Italy, Spain and the United States were the sources of the convalescent and acute COVID-19 samples.

Assay: immunoSEQ multiplex PCR; the TCRdb copy retains only in-frame clones and omits some. Among approximately 260,000 clones, approximately 85% were seen once, and the ten largest hold about 6.2%. Individuals in the exposed group had encountered a COVID-19 case within 2 weeks preceding study entry. This clonotype was sampled from a woman between 45 and 60 years old who had been exposed to COVID-19. The sequenced material came from PBMCs or T cells enriched from blood (not recorded which).

The DNA for the CDR3 is TGTGCCAGCAGCTTAGGGCAGGTTCAAACCTCCTACGAGCAGTACTTC. This sequence encodes CASSLGQVQTSYEQYF. The gene calls are TRBV7-8 and TRBJ2-7, with D unclear. Per germline, CDR1 SGHVS and CDR2 FQNEAQ. This CDR3 region has 16 residues. V gave up 1 base and J gave up 0 bases, with 13 bases separating them.